These T cell receptor beta chains were read from a single sample in a study of blood T cell repertoires in COVID-19. The repertoire was sequenced with immunoSEQ multiplex PCR; TCRdb's copy has only in-frame clones and lacks some. The profile shows about 270,000 clones, around nine tenths of them singletons. Sequencing input: PBMCs or T cells enriched from blood (not recorded which). These receptors were taken from a woman between 18 and 30 years old who had recovered from COVID-19. Each CDR3 is given with its conserved first and last residue. A D gene is named only where the DNA matches it firmly. Size values are once, few and many counts, or a class for expanded clones, and some rows have none.

j_call,v_call,d_call,clone_size,cdr3_nt,cdr3_aa
TRBJ1-4,TRBV4-3,NA,NA,TGCGCCAGCAGCCAAGAATTTTACCGGGACACCCATGAAAAACTGTTTTTT,CASSQEFYRDTHEKLFF
TRBJ2-7,TRBV2,TRBD1,NA,TGTGCCAGCAGTGGGGACAGCCTTATTCCCTACGAGCAGTACTTC,CASSGDSLIPYEQYF
TRBJ1-1,TRBV10-1,NA,NA,TGCGCCAGCAGTGAGTCGACGGGAATCGGCACTGAAGCTTTCTTT,CASSESTGIGTEAFF
TRBJ2-1,TRBV28,NA,NA,TGTGCCAGCAGTCCCCCCAGGCAGGAGCAGTTCTTC,CASSPPRQEQFF
TRBJ1-1,TRBV29-1,NA,NA,TGCAGCGGACTGGACACCGGATCGAACACTGAAGCTTTCTTT,CSGLDTGSNTEAFF
TRBJ2-3,TRBV5-1,TRBD2,NA,TGCGCCAGCAGCTTGGGTCGGGCTAGCGGTGGAGGGGATACGCAGTATTTT,CASSLGRASGGGDTQYF
TRBJ2-7,TRBV6-5,TRBD2,NA,TGTGCCAGCACCGCGGGAGCCACCTACGAGCAGTACTTC,CASTAGATYEQYF
TRBJ2-1,TRBV12-5,NA,NA,TGTGCTAGTGGTTTGGCTCTGAGCTCCTACAATGAGCAGTTCTTC,CASGLALSSYNEQFF
TRBJ2-7,TRBV27,NA,NA,TGTGCCAGCAGAGAAACTACAGGGAGGGGGGCCTACGAGCAGTACTTC,CASRETTGRGAYEQYF
TRBJ1-1,TRBV18,TRBD1,NA,TGTGCCAGCACCCGACAGGGGGCGCCAGGTACTGAAGCTTTCTTT,CASTRQGAPGTEAFF
TRBJ2-7,TRBV11-3,TRBD2,few,TGTGCCAGCAGCGACCGCCGGGGGGCCTACGAGCAGTACTTC,CASSDRRGAYEQYF
TRBJ2-2,TRBV7-3,NA,NA,TGTGCCAGCAGCCCCGAATACGACTTGAACACCGGGGAGCTGTTTTTT,CASSPEYDLNTGELFF
TRBJ2-3,TRBV19,TRBD2,NA,TGTGCCAGTGGAGGGGGACTAGCGGGACACCCTAGCACAGATACGCAGTATTTT,CASGGGLAGHPSTDTQYF
TRBJ2-7,TRBV5-6,TRBD1,NA,TGTGCCAGTTCTCTTAGTGGAGACAGGGAATTTTCCACCTACGAGCAGTACTTC,CASSLSGDREFSTYEQYF
TRBJ1-2,TRBV27,TRBD1,NA,TGTGCCAGCAGTTCGCTGGGACAGGTCGATGGCTACACCTTC,CASSSLGQVDGYTF
TRBJ1-5,TRBV3-1/TRBV3-2,NA,NA,TGTGCCAGCAGCCAAGATGCCAGGGAGGATCAGCCCCAGCATTTT,CASSQDAREDQPQHF
TRBJ2-1,TRBV5-4,TRBD1,once,TGTGCCAGCAGCTTCGGGACAGGTTGGAATGAGCAGTTCTTC,CASSFGTGWNEQFF
TRBJ2-3,TRBV6-2/TRBV6-3,TRBD2,NA,TGTGCCAGCAGTTACGGAAGCGGGGGGGCAGATACGCAGTATTTT,CASSYGSGGADTQYF
TRBJ2-1,TRBV11-2,TRBD2,NA,TGTGCCAGCACCCTTAAACAGCGGGAGTTGGATGAGCAGTTCTTC,CASTLKQRELDEQFF